A single sample is the source of the 24 T cell receptor beta chains below, sequenced in a study of cytomegalovirus exposure and HLA in healthy donors. The study ran its PCR with 60 Vbeta and 13 Jbeta primers. The data were produced by immunoSEQ multiplex PCR, yet TCRdb's version contains in-frame clones alone and is incomplete. The repertoire has about 31,000 clones, 65% to 75% of them found once; the top ten carry around 23%. Sequenced sample: PBMCs. The origin of the receptors is a middle-aged man in good health and CMV-seropositive.

V is TRBV6-5 and J is TRBJ1-2, with 10 bases aligning to TRBD1. CDR1 is MNHEY, CDR2 SVGAGI, per germline. J was trimmed by 8 bases and V by 7 bases; bases with no gene match: 7. The CDR3 consists of 13 residues. CDR3 DNA sequence: TGTGCCAGCACCACAGGGACAGGGGTAGGCTACACCTTC. Its protein is CASTTGTGVGYTF.

The V gene is TRBV29-1, the J gene TRBJ2-1; 9 nucleotides line up with TRBD2. V shed 4 bases and J 8 bases; nucleotides not matched to a gene: 9. This CDR3 has 14 residues. Looked up from germline, CDR1 is SQVTM and CDR2 is ANQGSEA. The CDR3 protein is CSVGGTSLLYEQFF. The CDR3 region has the DNA TGCAGCGTTGGGGGGACTAGCCTATTATATGAGCAGTTCTTC.

The chain employs TRBV7-9 and TRBJ2-7; D gene ambiguous. Trimming pared 4 bases from V and 2 bases from J, leaving 9 bases between. Germline V lookup: CDR1 SEHNR, CDR2 FQNEAQ (reference sequence). The length of the CDR3 is 13 residues. The CDR3: CASSSSTAYEQYF. In nucleotides, the CDR3 is TGTGCCAGCAGCTCGTCCACGGCCTACGAGCAGTACTTC.

CDR3 DNA: TGCGCCAGCAGCTTTTTAGTCCCAACTAATGAAAAACTGTTTTTT. It yields the protein CASSFLVPTNEKLFF. J is TRBJ1-4 and V is TRBV5-1, with D unresolved. Germline values: CDR1 SGHRS, CDR2 YFSETQ. This CDR3 is built from 15 residues. The V end lost 2 bases, the J end lost 0 bases, and 8 bases lay between the germline ends.

The chain carries TRBV28 and TRBJ2-7; TRBD2 matches at 7 bases. This CDR3 contains 13 residues. Germline V gene data show CDR1 as MDHEN and CDR2 as SYDVKM. The V segment lost 8 bases and the J segment 2 bases; nucleotides outside the gene matches: 6. CDR3 coding DNA: TGTGCCAGCCGGCCTAGCGGAACCTACGAGCAGTACTTC. This gives the protein CASRPSGTYEQYF. Looking up the rest from reference TRBV28 and TRBJ2-7 gives the full variable domain: DVKVTQSSRYLVKRTGEKVFLECVQDMDHENMFWYRQDPGLGLRLIYFSYDVKMKEKGDIPEGYSVSREKKERFSLILESASTNQTSMYLCASRPSGTYEQYFGPGTRLTVT.

J is TRBJ2-7 and V is TRBV4-2, with no clear D. This CDR3 is built from 12 residues. V shed 5 bases and J shed 3 bases, with 8 bases lying between them. Germline assignment: CDR1 LGHNA and CDR2 YNFKEQ. The CDR3 here is CASSFPGYEQYF. DNA for the CDR3: TGTGCCAGCAGCTTCCCCGGCTACGAGCAGTACTTC.

This clone came up a few times. The rearrangement links TRBV19 to TRBJ2-7, with no clear D. CDR3 length: 14 residues. The germline V gene encodes CDR1 LNHDA and CDR2 SQIVND (reference sequence). Between the trimmed V and J ends, which lost 5 bases and 0 bases, there was a span of 11 bases. The CDR3 protein is CASSDAASSYEQYF. For the CDR3, the DNA is TGTGCCAGTAGTGACGCAGCGAGCTCCTACGAGCAGTACTTC.

The rearrangement joins TRBV10-3 to TRBJ2-7; 9 positions agree with TRBD1. Trimming cost V 6 bases and J 4 bases; bases outside gene matches: 4. Germline V gene sequence: CDR1 ENHRY, CDR2 SYGVKD. CDR3 size: 13 residues. The DNA for the CDR3 is TGTGCCATCAGCGCGGGACAGGGATACGAGCAGTACTTC. Translating gives CAISAGQGYEQYF.

This chain joins TRBV10-2 and TRBJ1-5, with D maybe TRBD1 (6 bases). Trimming took 2 bases from V and 5 from J, leaving 16 bases between them. Looked up from germline, CDR1 is WSHSY and CDR2 is SAAADI. This CDR3 comprises 16 residues. Here the CDR3 reads CASSEPGHPQDQPQHF. DNA of the CDR3: TGCGCCAGCAGTGAGCCGGGACACCCACAAGATCAGCCCCAGCATTTT.

The CDR3 DNA reads TGCGCCAGCAGCCGCAGGGAATTAGTGAACACTGAAGCTTTCTTT. Protein product: CASSRRELVNTEAFF. This chain uses TRBV4-3 with TRBJ1-1; TRBD1 is a possible D gene (5 bases). In germline, CDR1 is LGHNA, CDR2 YSLEER. The CDR3 spans 15 residues. The V gene lost 4 bases and the J gene lost 0 bases, with 12 bases spanning the gap.

The gene calls are TRBV4-1 and TRBJ2-1, with 7 bases aligning to TRBD2. The CDR3 runs to 15 residues. The V and J ends lost 2 bases and 5 bases, in that order; junction bases with no gene match: 6. CDR1 and CDR2 from the germline V gene are MGHRA and YSYEKL. For the CDR3, the DNA is TGCGCCAGCAGCCAACACGGGACTACGAACAATGAGCAGTTCTTC. Translated: CASSQHGTTNNEQFF.

This clone was recorded once. The chain combines TRBV7-9 with TRBJ2-3, with D perhaps matching TRBD1 (6 bases). Trimming cost V 2 bases and J 5 bases, with 11 bases left between them. The CDR3 sequence is 14 residues long. Germline values: CDR1 SEHNR, CDR2 FQNEAQ (reference sequence). CDR3 DNA sequence: TGTGCCAGCAGCTTACGCAGGGGTGGAGATACGCAGTATTTT. Translated: CASSLRRGGDTQYF.

This chain links TRBV6-6 with TRBJ1-1; D gene uncertain. CDR1 is MNHNY, CDR2 SVGAGI, per germline (reference sequence). The V end lost 1 base, the J end lost 7 bases, and 7 bases lay between the germline ends. The CDR3 runs 12 residues. CDR3 coding DNA: TGTGCCAGCAGTTACTTGGGCAATGAAGCTTTCTTT. This sequence encodes CASSYLGNEAFF.

Regarding this clone: An end of the junction does not agree with germline; a read error may underlie this. The CDR3 loop is CASSLSPDQPQHF. The DNA for the CDR3 is TGTGCTAGCAGCTTATCCCCGGATCAGCCCCAGCATTTT. The V call is TRBV7-7, the J call TRBJ1-5; D remains ambiguous. Germline values: CDR1 SSHAT, CDR2 FNYEAQ (reference sequence). CDR3 length equals 13 residues.

The V call is TRBV10-3, the J call TRBJ2-2; D possibly corresponds to TRBD1 (7 bases). V shed 6 bases and J shed 5 bases, with 19 bases lying between them. The germline V gene has CDR1 ENHRY and CDR2 SYGVKD. The CDR3 sequence is 16 residues long. The CDR3 region is CAIRGTSKGATGELFF. CDR3 coding DNA: TGTGCCATCAGGGGGACTTCAAAGGGGGCTACCGGGGAGCTGTTTTTT.

J is TRBJ2-7 and V is TRBV10-1; perhaps TRBD1 as D (5 bases). CDR1 WNHNN and CDR2 SYGVQD come from the germline V gene (reference sequence). Trimming stripped 10 bases from V and 0 bases from J, with 19 bases between. The CDR3 runs 15 residues. CDR3 nucleotide sequence: TGCGCCACACTCCCCTTTGACAGCTACTCCTACGAGCAGTACTTC. This encodes CATLPFDSYSYEQYF.

This clone has just one count. The V gene is TRBV6-5, the J gene TRBJ1-1; 8 positions agree with TRBD1. Germline V lookup: CDR1 MNHEY, CDR2 SVGAGI. After removal of 5 bases from V and 1 base from J, the junction contained 3 bases not matched to a gene. The CDR3 is 14 amino acids. In nucleotides, the CDR3 is TGTGCCAGCAGTCGTACAGGGGGGAACACTGAAGCTTTCTTT. Its protein is CASSRTGGNTEAFF.

The rearrangement uses TRBV5-6 and TRBJ1-2, with TRBD1 matching over 10 bases. The J segment lost 4 bases and the V segment lost 3 bases, leaving 15 bases of the junction unmatched. The CDR3 contains 18 residues. Germline V gives CDR1 SGHDT, CDR2 YYEEEE. In DNA form, the CDR3 reads TGTGCCAGCAGCTCCGGGACAGGGGAACTTTTACGGAGCTATGGCTACACCTTC. Its protein product is CASSSGTGELLRSYGYTF.

V gene TRBV7-9 combines with J gene TRBJ2-1; 8 bases map to TRBD2. The trim removed 6 bases at V and 8 bases at J, leaving 6 bases unmatched. Germline loops: CDR1 SEHNR, CDR2 FQNEAQ (reference sequence). There are 13 residues in the CDR3. CDR3 sequence: CASRSGTRHEQFF. CDR3 sequence (DNA): TGTGCCAGCAGATCAGGGACTAGGCATGAGCAGTTCTTC.

This clone was recorded once. This sequence joins TRBV7-9 and TRBJ2-7; 10 bases line up with TRBD1. Germline trimming cut 3 bases from V and 6 bases from J; bases unmatched to any gene: 5. The CDR3 is 14 residues long. Germline CDR1 reads SEHNR; CDR2 reads FQNEAQ (reference sequence). CDR3 loop: CASSLGQGSLEQYF. The CDR3 bases are TGTGCCAGCAGCTTGGGACAGGGGTCTCTCGAGCAGTACTTC.

This clone was seen only a few times. The chain carries TRBV28 and TRBJ2-1; the D gene is possibly TRBD2 (6 bases). Trimming removed 7 bases from V and 0 bases from J, with 19 bases in between. The CDR3 is made up of 17 amino acids. CDR1 MDHEN and CDR2 SYDVKM come from the germline V gene. Here the CDR3 DNA reads TGTGCCAGCACCTCCGCCGGGACTCCAAGCTCCTACAATGAGCAGTTCTTC. Its translation: CASTSAGTPSSYNEQFF.

The genes are TRBV2 and TRBJ2-5; D is unresolved. V was cut by 8 bases and J by 0 bases, with 7 bases left in between. The CDR3 is 12 residues long. Germline CDR1 and CDR2: SNHLY and FYNNEI. DNA of the CDR3: TGTGCCAGCGGCAGGTACCAAGAGACCCAGTACTTC. It specifies CASGRYQETQYF.

The chain links TRBV7-9 to TRBJ1-6, with 7 positions matching TRBD1. Germline CDR1 SEHNR, CDR2 FQNEAQ (reference sequence). J lost 8 bases, V lost 5 bases, and 9 bases had no gene match. The CDR3 is 15 amino acids. CDR3 sequence: CASSTLQGSYSPLHF. In DNA, the CDR3 is TGTGCCAGCAGCACGCTACAGGGGAGTTATTCACCCCTCCACTTT.

This sequence joins TRBV7-2 and TRBJ1-1; no definite D call. Trimming left V 5 bases short and J 1 base short, with 8 bases between. The CDR3 has 13 residues. Per the germline V gene, CDR1 is SGHTA and CDR2 is FQGNSA. CDR3 residues: CASSVQKNTEAFF. The CDR3, as DNA: TGTGCCAGCAGCGTCCAGAAGAACACTGAAGCTTTCTTT. Combining the CDR3 with reference TRBV7-2 and TRBJ1-1 gives the whole variable domain GAGVSQSPSNKVTEKGKDVELRCDPISGHTALYWYRQSLGQGLEFLIYFQGNSAPDKSGLPSDRFSAERTGGSVSTLTIQRTQQEDSAVYLCASSVQKNTEAFFGQGTRLTVV.